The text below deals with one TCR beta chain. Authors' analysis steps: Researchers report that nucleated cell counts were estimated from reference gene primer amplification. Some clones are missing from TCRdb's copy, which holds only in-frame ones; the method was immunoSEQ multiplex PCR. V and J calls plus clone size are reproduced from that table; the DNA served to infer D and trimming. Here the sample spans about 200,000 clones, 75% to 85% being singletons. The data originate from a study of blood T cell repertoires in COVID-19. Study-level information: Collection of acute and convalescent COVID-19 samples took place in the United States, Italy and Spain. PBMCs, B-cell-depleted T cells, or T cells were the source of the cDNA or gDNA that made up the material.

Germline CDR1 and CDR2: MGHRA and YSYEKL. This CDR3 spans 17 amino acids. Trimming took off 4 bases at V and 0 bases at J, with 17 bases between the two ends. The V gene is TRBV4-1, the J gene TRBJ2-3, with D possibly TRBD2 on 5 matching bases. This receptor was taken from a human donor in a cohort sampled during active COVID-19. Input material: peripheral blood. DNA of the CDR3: TGCGCCAGCAGCCCCATGTTCAGGACTCCTAGCACAGATACGCAGTATTTT. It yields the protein CASSPMFRTPSTDTQYF.